Presented here are 6 T cell receptor beta chains from one specimen sequenced in a study of tumor-infiltrating lymphocytes in primary liver carcinoma. Unsorted bulk tissue (roughly 19-31 mg) underwent RNA and DNA co-extraction. Synthesis of TCR beta cDNA was carried out from 500 ng total RNA with a constant-region primer. Library construction for TCR beta comprised three nested multiplex PCR rounds performed with slightly modified ARM-PCR. TRBV1-TRBV30 forward primers paired with a C-beta reverse primer drove the first two PCR rounds, roughly 9 cycles each. One entry per CDR3 protein results from TCRdb running MiXCR on the multiplex PCR reads. Of tens of thousands of distinct CDR3 sequences in the sample, 75% to 85% were seen once. Sequencing was done on a sample of liver tumor tissue from sampling region 5. Noted subset: tumor region T5, tumor centre. These receptors were collected from a man aged 40-55 years with primary liver carcinoma and hepatitis B virus infection.

Note on this clonotype: An end of the junction does not agree with germline; a read error may underlie this. The chain is built from TRBV30 and TRBJ1-2; possible D gene TRBD1, 5 bases. Germline lookup yields CDR1 GTSNPN and CDR2 SVGIG (reference sequence). The CDR3 is 13 amino acids. CDR3 loop: CAWRTTVRYGYTF. The CDR3 DNA reads as TGTGCTTGGAGGACGACAGTGAGGTATGGCTACACCTTC.

J is TRBJ1-4 and V is TRBV4-1; TRBD1 might be the D (6 bases). The CDR3 totals 15 residues. Germline CDR1 MGHRA, CDR2 YSYEKL. Trimming took 4 bases from V and 8 from J, leaving 17 bases between them. The CDR3 DNA sequence: TGCGCCAGCAGCCTCACCGGGACAAGGGAAGAAAAACTGTTTTTT. This gives the protein CASSLTGTREEKLFF.

Points on this clonotype: The conserved phenylalanine or tryptophan is not found at the CDR3 terminus, so this likely reflects a read error. The chain links TRBV10-3 to TRBJ1-1; D not resolved. Per germline, CDR1 ENHRY and CDR2 SYGVKD. This CDR3 has 15 residues. Trimming shortened V by 4 bases and J by 0 bases, and 12 bases separated the two germline ends. The CDR3 here is CAISGSRDMNTEAFL. In DNA form, the CDR3 reads TGTGCCATCAGTGGGTCTCGGGATATGAACACTGAAGCTTTCCTT.

This clonotype has more than one count but fewer than ten. V is TRBV5-6 and J is TRBJ2-1; no clear D. This CDR3 has 16 residues. V was pared by 0 bases and J by 2 bases, with 12 bases between. Germline lookup yields CDR1 SGHDT and CDR2 YYEEEE. CDR3 in amino acids: CASSLEGGSPYNEQFF. The CDR3 DNA sequence: TGTGCCAGCAGCTTGGAGGGCGGAAGCCCCTACAATGAGCAGTTCTTC.

Turning to this clonotype: One end of the junction varies from germline; a read error may be responsible. The rearrangement links TRBV11-2 to TRBJ2-1; D perhaps matches TRBD2 (5 bases). Per the germline V gene, CDR1 is SGHAT and CDR2 is FQNNGV. The CDR3 is 14 residues long. The CDR3 DNA reads as TGTGGCAGCGGCTTATATCGGCTAGTTAGTATGCAGTTCTTC. Its protein product is CGSGLYRLVSMQFF. Full variable domain (missing parts from reference TRBV11-2 and TRBJ2-1): EAGVAQSPRYKIIEKRQSVAFWCNPISGHATLYWYQQILGQGPKLLIQFQNNGVVDDSQLPKDRFSAERLKGVDSTLKIQPAKLEDSAVYLCGSGLYRLVSMQFFGPGTRLTVL.

This clonotype was detected a few times. The junction differs from germline at one of its ends, possibly a read error. The V and J genes are TRBV28 and TRBJ1-2; TRBD1 might be the D (6 bases). This CDR3 region has 16 residues. Germline CDR1 is MDHEN and CDR2 is SYDVKM. DNA of the CDR3: TGTGCCAGCAGTTTACCCCCGACAGGTCGGGACTATGGCCACACCTTC. Residues: CASSLPPTGRDYGHTF.